Shown below are 22 T cell receptor beta chains from a single sample sequenced in a study of T cells in localized non-small cell lung cancer. Only in-frame clones appear in the TCRdb table, and some are missing; sequencing was by immunoSEQ multiplex PCR. The sample lists tens of thousands of clones; 85% to 90% were seen once. The sample was peripheral blood, taken before any cancer treatment. Receptors were obtained from a woman between 35 and 70 years old with stage I lung adenocarcinoma.

CDR3 loop: CASRSPGLNTGELFF. CDR3 nucleotides: TGTGCCAGCAGGTCCCCGGGATTAAACACCGGGGAGCTGTTTTTT. This chain connects TRBV27 to TRBJ2-2; TRBD2 is a possible D gene (5 bases). The germline V and J ends were trimmed by 6 bases and 2 bases, with 13 bases remaining between them. Germline values: CDR1 MNHEY, CDR2 SMNVEV (reference sequence). This CDR3 comprises 15 residues.

CDR3 bases: TGTGCCAGCACGCCGGGACCCCTTGCTTTCTTT. Amino acids: CASTPGPLAFF. The chain is built from TRBV6-1 and TRBJ1-1; perhaps TRBD1 as D (5 bases). CDR3 length: 11 residues. The germline gives CDR1 MNHNS, CDR2 SASEGT. V was cut by 7 bases and J by 11 bases, with 14 bases left in between.

This chain joins TRBV28 and TRBJ1-5; no definite D call. The germline V gene has CDR1 MDHEN and CDR2 SYDVKM. Trimming removed 1 base from V and 3 bases from J, with 7 bases in between. The CDR3 loop spans 14 amino acids. CDR3 region: CASSLSSLNQPQHF. The CDR3 DNA sequence: TGTGCCAGCAGTTTATCCAGCCTCAATCAGCCCCAGCATTTT.

This clone was counted a few times. The V call is TRBV2, the J call TRBJ1-1, with D uncertain. Germline V gene data show CDR1 as SNHLY and CDR2 as FYNNEI. The CDR3 totals 13 residues. Trimming took 7 bases from V and 1 from J, leaving 10 bases between them. For the CDR3, the DNA is TGTGCCAGCATGCGGGATACGAACACTGAAGCTTTCTTT. Encoded protein: CASMRDTNTEAFF.

The chain carries TRBV9 and TRBJ2-7; perhaps TRBD2 as D (6 bases). The CDR3 has 13 residues. Germline V gene data show CDR1 as SGDLS and CDR2 as YYNGEE. Trimming pared 3 bases from V and 7 bases from J, leaving 14 bases between. The CDR3 region has the DNA TGTGCCAGCAGCGCGGACTCGGCGGGGGAGCAGTACTTC. This sequence encodes CASSADSAGEQYF.

The chain couples TRBV5-1 to TRBJ2-1; 9 bases are shared with TRBD2. With 0 bases clipped from V and 4 bases from J, the junction kept 8 bases outside the gene matches. CDR3 length equals 17 residues. Per germline, CDR1 SGHRS and CDR2 YFSETQ. Here the CDR3 reads CASSLGASGAHYNEQFF. The CDR3 nucleotides read TGCGCCAGCAGCTTGGGAGCTAGCGGGGCCCATTACAATGAGCAGTTCTTC.

V gene TRBV19 combines with J gene TRBJ1-1, with TRBD1 as a possible D gene (6 bases). The CDR3 consists of 14 residues. CDR1 and CDR2 from the germline V gene are LNHDA and SQIVND (reference sequence). Trimming took 7 bases from V and 0 from J, leaving 12 bases between them. The CDR3 loop reads CASKDGQLNTEAFF. CDR3 nucleotides: TGTGCCAGTAAGGATGGACAGCTGAACACTGAAGCTTTCTTT.

CDR3 nucleotides: TGTGCCAGCAGGTCCGGACAGCTGGGGGCCACTGAAGCTTTCTTT. Translating gives CASRSGQLGATEAFF. The genes are TRBV6-1 and TRBJ1-1; tentatively, D is TRBD1 (6 bases). The V end was cut by 6 bases, the J end by 4 bases, with 18 bases between. Germline CDR1 and CDR2: MNHNS and SASEGT. There are 15 residues in the CDR3.

The V and J genes are TRBV7-2 and TRBJ2-1; D gene unclear. The CDR3 sequence is 16 residues long. Germline V gives CDR1 SGHTA, CDR2 FQGNSA. V lost 6 bases and J 4 bases, leaving 19 bases between the germline ends. DNA of the CDR3: TGTGCCAGCAGGTCCCGAGTCGGCACAGCGTACAATGAGCAGTTCTTC. Translating gives CASRSRVGTAYNEQFF.

CDR3 region: CASSPTGKDQPQHF. CDR3 coding DNA: TGTGCCAGCTCACCGACAGGGAAGGATCAGCCCCAGCATTTT. V gene TRBV18 combines with J gene TRBJ1-5; 7 bases map to TRBD1. The germline V gene encodes CDR1 KGHSH and CDR2 LQKENI. Unmatched junction bases numbered 4, after V lost 3 bases and J lost 5 bases. CDR3 length: 14 amino acids.

On this clone itself: The junction differs from germline at one of its ends, possibly a read error. This chain links TRBV7-3 with TRBJ1-2; the D gene is possibly TRBD1 (5 bases). Germline lookup yields CDR1 SGHTA and CDR2 FQGTGA. This CDR3 has 14 residues. The CDR3 DNA follows: TGTGCCAGAAGCTTAAATTACCAGGGTTGGGGCTACACCTTC. Its protein is CARSLNYQGWGYTF.

The V call is TRBV4-3, the J call TRBJ2-1; tentative D call: TRBD1 (6 bases). CDR3 length: 17 amino acids. In germline, CDR1 is LGHNA, CDR2 YSLEER. Deletions cut 0 bases from V and 8 bases from J, with 20 bases between. The CDR3, as DNA: TGCGCCAGCAGCCAAGATGCCCAGGGACATGGGGTAGATGAGCAGTTCTTC. Protein sequence: CASSQDAQGHGVDEQFF.

CDR3 nucleotide sequence: TGTGCCAGCAGCCCCCTTGAAGGGGGACGTAATGAAAAACTGTTTTTT. The encoded protein is CASSPLEGGRNEKLFF. The rearrangement links TRBV5-5 to TRBJ1-4, with TRBD1 as a possible D gene (6 bases). V dropped 4 bases and J dropped 4 bases, with 17 bases sitting between them. Germline CDR1 is SGHKS and CDR2 is YYEKEE (reference sequence). The CDR3 extends over 16 amino acids.

This clone is a singleton in its sample. The chain joins TRBV6-6 to TRBJ1-1; the D gene is possibly TRBD1 (5 bases). The CDR3 extends over 13 amino acids. V lost 7 bases and J lost 4, with 13 bases in between. Germline V gene sequence: CDR1 MNHNY, CDR2 SVGAGI (reference sequence). CDR3 sequence reads: CASIRGIFTEAFF. CDR3 nucleotides: TGTGCCAGCATAAGGGGCATATTCACTGAAGCTTTCTTT.

The rearrangement uses TRBV10-3 and TRBJ2-1; 7 positions agree with TRBD2. The CDR3 contains 16 residues. Germline V gene sequence: CDR1 ENHRY, CDR2 SYGVKD. V dropped 0 bases and J dropped 9; count of bases not matched to a gene: 11. DNA of the CDR3: TGTGCCATCAGTGAGTCGGATGGGGGGGTGGCGAGTGAGCAGTTCTTC. Protein: CAISESDGGVASEQFF.

The chain combines TRBV30 with TRBJ1-1; maybe TRBD1 (6 bases). The germline gives CDR1 GTSNPN, CDR2 SVGIG (reference sequence). The CDR3 contains 15 residues. V was clipped by 5 bases and J by 2 bases, with 18 bases between them. CDR3 loop: CAWVIGGAGNTEAFF. DNA of the CDR3: TGTGCCTGGGTTATCGGGGGGGCGGGAAACACTGAAGCTTTCTTT. Using reference TRBV30 and TRBJ1-1 for the parts outside the CDR3, the full variable domain is SQTIHQWPATLVQPVGSPLSLECTVEGTSNPNLYWYRQAAGRGLQLLFYSVGIGQISSEVPQNLSASRPQDRQFILSSKKLLLSDSGFYLCAWVIGGAGNTEAFFGQGTRLTVV.

The chain couples TRBV18 to TRBJ2-7, with TRBD1 matching over 9 bases. The CDR3 contains 14 residues. The junction had 5 bases not matched to a gene; V was cut back by 5 bases and J by 3 bases. Germline V gives CDR1 KGHSH, CDR2 LQKENI. The CDR3 loop is CASSLGQGNYEQYF. The DNA of the CDR3 is TGTGCCAGCTCATTGGGACAGGGTAACTACGAGCAGTACTTC.

The chain recombines TRBV19 with TRBJ2-7; D is possibly TRBD1 (5 bases). Trimming removed 5 bases at V and 2 bases at J, with 10 bases between. Germline V gene data show CDR1 as LNHDA and CDR2 as SQIVND (reference sequence). CDR3 length equals 13 residues. As DNA, the CDR3 is TGTGCCAGTAGTCCTAGGGGCACCTACGAGCAGTACTTC. It yields the protein CASSPRGTYEQYF.

This chain joins TRBV2 and TRBJ2-1; 9 bases line up with TRBD2. The CDR3 consists of 16 residues. J gave up 5 bases and V 0 bases, and 5 bases lay outside the gene matches. Germline CDR1 and CDR2: SNHLY and FYNNEI. The CDR3 sequence: CASSEARGLAHNEQFF. CDR3 DNA sequence: TGTGCCAGCAGTGAAGCGAGGGGACTAGCCCACAATGAGCAGTTCTTC.

The V gene is TRBV7-3, the J gene TRBJ2-7; 9 positions agree with TRBD2. The J segment lost 5 bases and the V segment lost 0 bases, leaving 8 bases of the junction unmatched. The CDR3 is 16 residues long. Germline V gene lookup returns CDR1 SGHTA and CDR2 FQGTGA. The CDR3 is CASSLTSASGTNEQYF. The CDR3 DNA reads TGTGCCAGCAGCTTAACGTCAGCTAGCGGGACAAACGAGCAGTACTTC.

This sequence joins TRBV7-2 and TRBJ2-1; 11 positions agree with TRBD2. Germline V gene lookup returns CDR1 SGHTA and CDR2 FQGNSA. V lost 5 bases and J lost 11; bases outside the gene matches: 14. This CDR3 is built from 16 residues. CDR3 nucleotides: TGTGCCAGCAGCCCCCGGACTAGCGGGTTGACGGGGAAGCAGTTCTTC. This encodes CASSPRTSGLTGKQFF. Full variable domain (remainder filled in from reference TRBV7-2 and TRBJ2-1): GAGVSQSPSNKVTEKGKDVELRCDPISGHTALYWYRQSLGQGLEFLIYFQGNSAPDKSGLPSDRFSAERTGGSVSTLTIQRTQQEDSAVYLCASSPRTSGLTGKQFFGPGTRLTVL.

This clone showed up just a few times. The genes are TRBV7-2 and TRBJ2-5; D remains ambiguous. The CDR3 covers 12 residues. With 1 base removed from V and 5 bases from J, the gap between germline ends came to 5 bases. Germline V gives CDR1 SGHTA, CDR2 FQGNSA. The CDR3 protein is CASSLVLETQYF. DNA for the CDR3: TGTGCCAGCAGCTTAGTCCTGGAGACCCAGTACTTC.